The clone carrying this T cell receptor beta chain has a single count. The data derive from a study of shared clonotypes between healthy human individuals. Sequencing used immunoSEQ multiplex PCR; TCRdb keeps in-frame clones, though not all of them. The sample lists approximately 640,000 clones, 90% seen once, with approximately 35% in the top ten. Germline V gene lookup returns CDR1 SGHAT and CDR2 FQNNGV. V was shortened by 1 base and J by 4 bases, with 19 bases between the two germline ends. The CDR3 is 18 amino acids. Sequencing was done on a sample of memory CD8+ T cells from PBMCs. Specified subset: CD45RO+ cells pooled with CCR7-negative TemRA cells. The receptor comes from a man between 18 and 35 years old in good health. Some clones in this sample may be carry-over from other donors' samples. The V gene is TRBV11-2, the J gene TRBJ2-2; D uncertain. The chain's CDR3 is CASSLGGLPLWATGELFF. CDR3 in DNA: TGTGCCAGCAGCTTAGGAGGTCTTCCCCTCTGGGCCACCGGGGAGCTGTTTTTT.